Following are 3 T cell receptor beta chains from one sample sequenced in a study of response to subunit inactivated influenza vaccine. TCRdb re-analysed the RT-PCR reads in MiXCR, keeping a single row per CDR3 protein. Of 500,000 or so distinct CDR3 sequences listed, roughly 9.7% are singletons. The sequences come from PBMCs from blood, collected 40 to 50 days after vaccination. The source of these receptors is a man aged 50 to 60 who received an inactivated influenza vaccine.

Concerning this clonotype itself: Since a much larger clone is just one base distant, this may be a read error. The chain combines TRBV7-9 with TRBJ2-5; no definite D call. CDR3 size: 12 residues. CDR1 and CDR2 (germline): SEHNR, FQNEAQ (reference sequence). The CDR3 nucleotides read TGTGCCAGCAGCTTAGATCGGAAGACCCAGGACTTC. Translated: CASSLDRKTQDF.

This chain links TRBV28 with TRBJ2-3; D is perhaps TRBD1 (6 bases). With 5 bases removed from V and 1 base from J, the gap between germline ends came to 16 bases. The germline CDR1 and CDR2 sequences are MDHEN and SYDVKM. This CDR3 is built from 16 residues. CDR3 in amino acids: CASSTGQMRGTDTQYF. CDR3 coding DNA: TGTGCCAGCAGTACAGGACAGATGCGGGGCACAGATACGCAGTATTTT. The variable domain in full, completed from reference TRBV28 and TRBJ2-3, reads DVKVTQSSRYLVKRTGEKVFLECVQDMDHENMFWYRQDPGLGLRLIYFSYDVKMKEKGDIPEGYSVSREKKERFSLILESASTNQTSMYLCASSTGQMRGTDTQYFGPGTRLTVL.

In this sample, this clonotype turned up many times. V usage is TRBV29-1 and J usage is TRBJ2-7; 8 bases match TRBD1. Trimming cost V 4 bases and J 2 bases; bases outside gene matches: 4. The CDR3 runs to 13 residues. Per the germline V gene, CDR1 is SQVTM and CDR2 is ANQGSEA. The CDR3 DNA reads TGCAGCGTTGCGAAGACAGGGGCCTACGAGCAGTACTTC. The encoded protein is CSVAKTGAYEQYF.